Each of the 19 T cell receptor beta chains below was sequenced from the same sample in a study of blood T cell repertoires in COVID-19. The assay was immunoSEQ multiplex PCR, and TCRdb's table has in-frame clones only and misses some. The top ten hold around 6.3% of the sample, which has 70,000 to 90,000 clones, approximately 86% seen once. Sequenced material: peripheral blood. The receptors originated from a man at least 80 years old with COVID-19, enrolled during active disease.

The V gene is TRBV28, the J gene TRBJ1-4, with 7 bases lining up with TRBD1. Trimming removed 6 bases from V and 4 bases from J; junction bases left unmatched: 14. CDR1 and CDR2 (germline): MDHEN, SYDVKM. CDR3 length equals 17 residues. CDR3 DNA: TGTGCCAGCAGCTTACCCCTCGGACAGGAGCATAATGAAAAACTGTTTTTT. This encodes CASSLPLGQEHNEKLFF.

In nucleotides, the CDR3 is TGTGCCAGCAGCTTCCAGGGGGCATCGAACACTGAAGCTTTCTTT. It is translated as CASSFQGASNTEAFF. The chain is built from TRBV11-3 and TRBJ1-1, with 8 positions matching TRBD1. The CDR3 runs to 15 residues. CDR1 is SGHNT, CDR2 YENEEA, per germline. Unmatched junction bases numbered 4, after V lost 3 bases and J lost 1 base.

The gene calls are TRBV4-2 and TRBJ2-7; the match to TRBD1 covers 9 bases. The CDR3 has 15 residues. CDR1 and CDR2 (germline): LGHNA, YNFKEQ. V gave up 1 base and J gave up 3 bases; unmatched junction bases: 4. As DNA, the CDR3 is TGTGCCAGCAGCCAAGGGGGGACAGGGATCTACGAGCAGTACTTC. Translating gives CASSQGGTGIYEQYF.

The chain recombines TRBV7-8 with TRBJ2-7; possible D gene TRBD1, 6 bases. Trimming removed 10 bases at V and 3 bases at J, with 16 bases between. Per germline, CDR1 SGHVS and CDR2 FQNEAQ. CDR3 length: 13 residues. The CDR3 region is CATLPGRGYEQYF. The DNA for the CDR3 is TGTGCCACGCTACCGGGCAGGGGCTACGAGCAGTACTTC.

This chain connects TRBV2 to TRBJ2-7, with a tentative D call TRBD2 (5 bases). The V and J ends lost 4 bases and 5 bases respectively, with 18 bases between them. Germline V lookup: CDR1 SNHLY, CDR2 FYNNEI. The CDR3 is 15 residues long. In nucleotides, the CDR3 is TGTGCCAGCAGTGGAAGATTGGGTGCGCGGGACGAGCAGTACTTC. It yields the protein CASSGRLGARDEQYF. The full variable domain, rest sourced from reference TRBV2 and TRBJ2-7, is EPEVTQTPSHQVTQMGQEVILRCVPISNHLYFYWYRQILGQKVEFLVSFYNNEISEKSEIFDDQFSVERPDGSNFTLKIRSTKLEDSAMYFCASSGRLGARDEQYFGPGTRLTVT.

V and J are TRBV21-1 and TRBJ1-1; the table's D call TRBD1 went unverified against the DNA. TRBV21-1 is termed a pseudogene. The CDR3 length is 16 residues. The CDR3 loop reads CASSSRQGEAGTEAFF. The CDR3 DNA reads TGTGCCAGCAGCTCTCGACAGGGGGAGGCGGGAACTGAAGCTTTCTTT.

J is TRBJ2-1 and V is TRBV6-2 or TRBV6-3; D gene uncertain. This CDR3 has 14 residues. Trimming pared 0 bases from V and 5 bases from J, leaving 8 bases between. Per the germline V gene, CDR1 is MNHEY and CDR2 is SVGEGT. The CDR3 sequence: CASSYSWQNNEQFF. The CDR3 DNA sequence: TGTGCCAGCAGTTACTCTTGGCAGAACAATGAGCAGTTCTTC.

V usage is TRBV7-3 and J usage is TRBJ2-5, with 7 bases fitting TRBD2. CDR1 SGHTA and CDR2 FQGTGA come from the germline V gene. V was clipped by 2 bases and J by 2 bases; unmatched bases: 5. The CDR3 has 15 amino acids. In nucleotides, the CDR3 is TGTGCCAGCAGCTTAGTGGGGGGGATTCAAGAGACCCAGTACTTC. Protein sequence: CASSLVGGIQETQYF.

By sample share, this clone is medium-sized. The sample contains more than one DNA sequence encoding this CDR3. The chain combines TRBV5-1 with TRBJ1-1; D is unclear. Per the germline V gene, CDR1 is SGHRS and CDR2 is YFSETQ. Trimming took 2 bases from V and 0 from J, leaving 8 bases between them. This CDR3 spans 14 amino acids. CDR3 sequence (DNA): TGCGCCAGCAGCTTAGAGGCTTTGAACACTGAAGCTTTCTTT. Amino acid sequence: CASSLEALNTEAFF.

The chain is built from TRBV7-2 and TRBJ2-3; 13 bases agree with TRBD2. This CDR3 comprises 17 residues. CDR1 is SGHTA and CDR2 is FQGNSA in the germline V gene. With V trimmed by 5 bases and J by 3 bases, 8 bases remained unmatched. The CDR3 sequence: CASSQTSGGAGTDTQYF. The CDR3 DNA sequence: TGTGCCAGCAGCCAAACTAGCGGGGGGGCCGGAACAGATACGCAGTATTTT.

This chain joins TRBV7-9 and TRBJ2-5; 11 positions agree with TRBD1. Germline V gives CDR1 SEHNR, CDR2 FQNEAQ (reference sequence). The CDR3 contains 15 residues. The ends lost 4 bases at V and 4 bases at J; junction bases unmatched: 5. CDR3 nucleotide sequence: TGTGCCAGCAGCTACGCCGGGACAGGGGGAGAGACCCAGTACTTC. Its translation: CASSYAGTGGETQYF.

The chain recombines TRBV24-1 with TRBJ1-2; D is unresolved. Trimming removed 5 bases from V and 7 bases from J, with 13 bases in between. CDR1 KGHDR and CDR2 SFDVKD come from the germline V gene. The CDR3 extends over 13 amino acids. The CDR3 loop is CATSGLGSSGYTF. CDR3 DNA: TGTGCCACCAGTGGCCTCGGGAGCTCTGGCTACACCTTC.

This clone was seen once. This chain connects TRBV5-5 to TRBJ2-3; TRBD1 matches 8 bases. The CDR3 contains 16 residues. With V trimmed by 4 bases and J by 1 base, 8 bases remained unmatched. The V gene's germline CDR1 is SGHKS and CDR2 YYEKEE (reference sequence). The CDR3 DNA is TGTGCCAGCAGCCCAGGACAGGGTACAGGCACAGATACGCAGTATTTT. Its translation is CASSPGQGTGTDTQYF.

This chain connects TRBV9 to TRBJ1-3, with 7 bases that match TRBD1. CDR3 length: 12 amino acids. V was clipped by 7 bases and J by 4 bases; unmatched bases: 2. CDR1 is SGDLS and CDR2 is YYNGEE in the germline V gene. CDR3 DNA sequence: TGTGCCAGCCGGGACAGCGGAAACACCATATATTTT. This translates into CASRDSGNTIYF.

V is TRBV7-3 and J is TRBJ1-1; D is undetermined. CDR1 SGHTA and CDR2 FQGTGA come from the germline V gene. CDR3 length: 16 amino acids. V was cut by 0 bases and J by 0 bases, with 11 bases left in between. CDR3 DNA sequence: TGTGCCAGCAGCTTAACCGGCGGCACATTGAACACTGAAGCTTTCTTT. Protein: CASSLTGGTLNTEAFF.

The gene calls are TRBV5-6 and TRBJ2-2; D is undetermined. The V and J ends lost 2 bases and 3 bases respectively, with 11 bases between them. Germline CDR1 and CDR2: SGHDT and YYEEEE. This CDR3 is built from 15 residues. The CDR3, as DNA: TGTGCCAGCAGCTTCTATCCGGGTCACACCGGGGAGCTGTTTTTT. Protein product: CASSFYPGHTGELFF.

The rearrangement links TRBV2 to TRBJ1-2, with 8 positions matching TRBD1. Germline assignment: CDR1 SNHLY and CDR2 FYNNEI. The V and J ends lost 8 bases and 9 bases, in that order; junction bases with no gene match: 14. This CDR3 has 14 residues. As DNA, the CDR3 is TGTGCCAGCTTACAGGACAGGGTGATATTAAGCTACACCTTC. Its translation: CASLQDRVILSYTF.

The chain uses TRBV6-2 or TRBV6-3 and TRBJ1-5, with unresolved D. Germline lookup yields CDR1 MNHEY and CDR2 SVGEGT. Trimming cost V 4 bases and J 0 bases, with 10 bases left between them. The CDR3 has 15 amino acids. CDR3 sequence (DNA): TGTGCCAGCAGTTTCGCACTGTATAGCAATCAGCCCCAGCATTTT. Translated, it gives CASSFALYSNQPQHF.

The chain employs TRBV10-3 and TRBJ1-5; a weak D match, TRBD1 (5 bases). The ends were cut back, 4 bases at V and 0 bases at J, with 10 bases in the middle. Germline values: CDR1 ENHRY, CDR2 SYGVKD. The CDR3 is 15 amino acids. CDR3 region: CAISGTSYSNQPQHF. The CDR3 DNA sequence: TGTGCCATCAGTGGGACATCTTATAGCAATCAGCCCCAGCATTTT.